The following is a T cell receptor (beta chain) sequence with its context. Antigen unknown. After removal of 6 bases from V and 4 bases from J, the junction contained 12 bases not matched to a gene. The CDR3 runs to 15 residues. Looked up from germline, CDR1 is DFQATT and CDR2 is SNEGSKA (reference sequence). These data originate in a study of T cells in Graves' hyperthyroidism and ophthalmopathy. Study-level results: The blood repertoire included most of the expanded thyroid clonotypes above 0.001. From stable hyperthyroidism, ophthalmopathy was separated by a 13 V-J model.

RNA transcripts were the template for amplifying TCR beta CDR3 regions. In the first-round RT-PCR of the TCR CDR3, the HTBI primer set was used. TCRdb reanalysed the multiplex PCR reads using MiXCR and keeps one entry per CDR3 protein. Here the sample spans around 340,000 distinct CDR3 sequences, 15% to 20% being singletons. On the basis of clinical symptoms, serum thyroxine and TRAb, thyroid ultrasound and orbital computed tomography, diagnoses were made. The authors took PBMCs from 10 ml fresh peripheral blood. The V gene is TRBV20-1, the J gene TRBJ2-3, with 8 bases matching TRBD2. The sequence was obtained from a woman aged 50 to 60 with Graves' hyperthyroidism. The sequencing sample was made of blood. CDR3 nucleotide sequence: TGCAGTGCCACTGGAAAGAGCGGGGGATCAGATACGCAGTATTTT. It yields the protein CSATGKSGGSDTQYF.